This TCR beta chain was captured by sequencing in a study of shared clonotypes between healthy human individuals. Notes on the study in general: An expected dependence of interdonor clonotype sharing on sequencing depth was noted.

Germline V lookup: CDR1 MGHDK, CDR2 SYGVNS. This CDR3 comprises 14 residues. Between the trimmed V and J ends, which lost 3 bases and 5 bases, there was a span of 13 bases. Terminally differentiated effector memory CD45RA+ cells were excluded from the naive CD8 cells, which were CD45RO-negative and positively selected for CCR7. Profiling relied on immunoSEQ multiplex PCR, and the TCRdb table lists in-frame clones only, not all of them. The profile shows around 600,000 clones, 95% to 98% of them singletons. Details on this clone: The antigen is unknown.

The source is a man aged 30-40 years in good health. The sequencing sample was made of naive CD8+ T cells sorted from blood. The chain couples TRBV25-1 to TRBJ2-5; D gene uncertain. In nucleotides, the CDR3 is TGTGCCAGCAGTGAGGGCGCAGCCGGTGAGACCCAGTACTTC. It specifies CASSEGAAGETQYF.